This TCR beta chain was obtained from a study of blood T cells in healthy people across ages. The authors ran a second PCR of about 6 to 11 cycles using a sample-barcoded 5' primer and a J-beta primer mix. TCRdb recomputed calls from the 5' RACE reads with MiXCR, one row per CDR3 protein. Here the sample spans 1.5 million to 1.8 million distinct CDR3 sequences, roughly 43% being singletons. This receptor was obtained from a woman aged 18 to 35 in good health. The sequenced material came from blood.

DNA of the CDR3: TGTGCCAGCACAGTGGGAGTTTTGGGGGGCCGAGAGACCCAGTACTTC. It yields the protein CASTVGVLGGRETQYF. The V and J genes are TRBV7-9 and TRBJ2-5, with D tentatively TRBD1 or TRBD2 (6 bases each). The CDR3 is 16 residues long. V lost 7 bases and J 4 bases, leaving 22 bases between the germline ends. The germline V gene has CDR1 SEHNR and CDR2 FQNEAQ (reference sequence).